This entry features one T cell receptor beta chain sequence. Antigen unknown. V gave up 0 bases and J gave up 2 bases, with 14 bases separating them. The CDR3 consists of 17 residues. Germline V gene lookup returns CDR1 SGHNT and CDR2 YENEEA. These data are taken from a study of T-cell memory formation after mild COVID-19. The study, taken as a whole, reports: Among CD4+ contracting clones, most were CM and EM, and CD8+ ones EMRA. There was a balanced CD4/CD8 profile in clones contracting day 15 to 85, and later expanders leaned CD4+. Cross-reactive memory apparently joined, as some responding clones appeared in pre-infection memory.

Amplification by 5'RACE using constant-segment primers produced TCR alpha and TCR beta cDNA libraries that carried sample barcodes and UMIs. TCRdb re-called the 5' RACE reads with MiXCR, one entry per CDR3 protein. Altogether 92,000 or so distinct CDR3 sequences are present, less than 15% being singletons, with the ten largest covering around two fifths. The receptor comes from a man younger than 35 who had mild COVID-19 (a few samples of this study predate the infection). Cell type and time point are not known. The V gene is TRBV11-3, the J gene TRBJ2-1, with D perhaps TRBD2 (5 bases). Sequencing used PBMCs or a T cell subset sorted from them (not recorded which). CDR3 nucleotide sequence: TGTGCCAGCAGCTTAGATAGGAGGCAGAGTACCTACAATGAGCAGTTCTTC. This gives the protein CASSLDRRQSTYNEQFF.